The clone carrying this T cell receptor (beta chain) was seen many times. The data stem from a study of T-cell reconstitution after alpha-beta-depleted transplantation in children. The V segment lost 0 bases and the J segment 5 bases; nucleotides outside the gene matches: 6. The CDR3 extends over 15 amino acids. CDR1 is MNHEY, CDR2 SMNVEV, per germline (reference sequence). The TCRbeta library was prepared with unique molecular identifiers. In TCRdb, the PCR reads were re-called with MiXCR into one record per CDR3 protein. Seen here are roughly 89,000 distinct CDR3 sequences, 9% to 15% observed once, and the top ten hold approximately 15%.

V and J are TRBV27 and TRBJ2-7; 8 bases fit TRBD2. The clonotype was recovered from a human donor who donated a stem cell graft to a child with inherited bone marrow failure. The specimen comprised PBMCs from the stem cell graft donor, sampled from the stem cell graft. In DNA form, the CDR3 reads TGTGCCAGCAGTTTATCAGCGGGAGCGGTCGACGAGCAGTACTTC. Protein: CASSLSAGAVDEQYF.